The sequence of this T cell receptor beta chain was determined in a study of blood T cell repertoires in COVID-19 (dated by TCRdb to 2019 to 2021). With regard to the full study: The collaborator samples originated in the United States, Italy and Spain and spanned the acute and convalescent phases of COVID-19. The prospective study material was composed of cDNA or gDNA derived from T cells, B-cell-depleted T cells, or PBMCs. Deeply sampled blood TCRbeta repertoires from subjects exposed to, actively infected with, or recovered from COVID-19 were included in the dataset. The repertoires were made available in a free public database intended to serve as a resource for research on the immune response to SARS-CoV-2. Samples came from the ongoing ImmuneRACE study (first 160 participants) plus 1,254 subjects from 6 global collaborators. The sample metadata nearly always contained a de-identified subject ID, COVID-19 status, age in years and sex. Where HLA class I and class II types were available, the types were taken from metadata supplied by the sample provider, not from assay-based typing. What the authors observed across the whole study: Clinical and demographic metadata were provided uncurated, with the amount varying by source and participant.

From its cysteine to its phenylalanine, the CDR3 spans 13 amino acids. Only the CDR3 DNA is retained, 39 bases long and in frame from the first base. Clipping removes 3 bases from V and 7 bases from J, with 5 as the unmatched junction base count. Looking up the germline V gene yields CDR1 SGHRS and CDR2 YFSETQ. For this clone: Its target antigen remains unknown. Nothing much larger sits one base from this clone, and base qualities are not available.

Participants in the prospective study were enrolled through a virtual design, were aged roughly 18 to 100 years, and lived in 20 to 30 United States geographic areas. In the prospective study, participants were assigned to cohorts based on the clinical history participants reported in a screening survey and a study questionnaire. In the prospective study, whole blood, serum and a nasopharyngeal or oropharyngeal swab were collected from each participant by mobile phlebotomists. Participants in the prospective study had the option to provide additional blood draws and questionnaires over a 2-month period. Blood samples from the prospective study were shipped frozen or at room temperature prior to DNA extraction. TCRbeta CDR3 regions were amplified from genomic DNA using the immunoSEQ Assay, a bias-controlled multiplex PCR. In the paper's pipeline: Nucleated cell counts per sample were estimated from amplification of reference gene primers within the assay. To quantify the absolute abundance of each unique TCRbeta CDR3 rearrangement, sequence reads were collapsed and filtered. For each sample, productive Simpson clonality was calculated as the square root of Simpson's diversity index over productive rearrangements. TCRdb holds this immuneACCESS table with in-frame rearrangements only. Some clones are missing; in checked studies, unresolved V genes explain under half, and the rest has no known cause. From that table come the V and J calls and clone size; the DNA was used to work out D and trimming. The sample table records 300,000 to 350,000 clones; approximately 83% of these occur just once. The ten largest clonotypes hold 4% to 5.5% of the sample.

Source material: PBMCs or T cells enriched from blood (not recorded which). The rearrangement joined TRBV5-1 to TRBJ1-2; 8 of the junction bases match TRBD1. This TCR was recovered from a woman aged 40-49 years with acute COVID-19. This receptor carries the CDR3 CASSSPGQGGYTF. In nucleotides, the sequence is TGCGCCAGCAGCTCGCCCGGACAGGGTGGCTACACCTTC.